The following is a T cell receptor beta chain sequence with its context. Its target is unknown. This sample is drawn from a study of OX40 agonist ivuxolimab in advanced cancers. About the research overall: An agonistic human IgG2 monoclonal antibody against OX40 (CD134) was given. Study findings and constraints: Both blood CD4+ and CD8+ T cells showed clonal growth by week 6 at 0.1 to 3.0 mg/kg. Fewer expanded clones were found on average in CD4+ than in CD8+ T cells.

The timepoints at which blood was sampled were baseline, cycle 4 day 1, and cycle 7 day 1. Clones were read by immunoSEQ multiplex PCR, and TCRdb kept only the in-frame ones, dropping some. The data contain more than 55,000 clones, 88% of them singletons. CDR1 is KGHSH, CDR2 LQKENI, per germline. The CDR3 has 15 amino acids. V was pared by 3 bases and J by 7 bases, with 4 bases of the junction left unmatched. The sequence came from an adult with an advanced solid tumor such as melanoma, head and neck, liver or kidney cancer. The J gene is TRBJ1-6, the V gene TRBV18; 9 positions match TRBD1. Sequenced material: CD4+ or CD8+ T cells sorted from blood, taken in a trial of the OX40 agonist ivuxolimab. In DNA form, the CDR3 reads TGTGCCAGCTCACCGGGACAGGGTATAAATTCACCCCTCCACTTT. Translating gives CASSPGQGINSPLHF.